The 28 T cell receptor beta chains below come from one sample, sequenced in a study of cytomegalovirus exposure and HLA in healthy donors. Primers included in the PCR were 60 Vbeta and 13 Jbeta primers. Assay used: immunoSEQ multiplex PCR; TCRdb lists only in-frame clones, some missing. The table has 100,000 or so clones, roughly 84% seen once. The sample comprised PBMCs. The receptors shown here come from a man aged 18-30 years in good health and CMV-seronegative.

V and J are TRBV6-6 and TRBJ1-2; D is unresolved. The CDR3 length is 11 residues. Trimming took off 8 bases at V and 5 bases at J, with 9 bases between the two ends. Germline loops: CDR1 MNHNY, CDR2 SVGAGI (reference sequence). The CDR3 region has the DNA TGTGCCAGCGGCGGCGGGTATGGCTACACCTTC. Protein sequence: CASGGGYGYTF.

J is TRBJ2-7 and V is TRBV4-3, with 11 nucleotides matching TRBD1. The CDR3 sequence is 15 residues long. Germline loops: CDR1 LGHNA, CDR2 YSLEER. Trimming cost V 0 bases and J 5 bases; bases outside gene matches: 3. In nucleotides, the CDR3 is TGCGCCAGCAGCCAAGAAGGACAGGGGGCTGACGAGCAGTACTTC. Protein sequence: CASSQEGQGADEQYF.

This clone has a handful of counts. This rearrangement joins TRBV11-3 to TRBJ2-7; weak D call: TRBD2 (6 bases). This CDR3 is built from 13 residues. The germline V gene has CDR1 SGHNT and CDR2 YENEEA. V was pared by 1 base and J by 6 bases, with 10 bases between. The CDR3 DNA is TGTGCCAGCAGCTTAGCTAGCGCGGGCGAGCAGTACTTC. Translation: CASSLASAGEQYF. The whole variable domain, filled in from reference TRBV11-3 and TRBJ2-7, reads EAGVVQSPRYKIIEKKQPVAFWCNPISGHNTLYWYLQNLGQGPELLIRYENEEAVDDSQLPKDRFSAERLKGVDSTLKIQPAELGDSAVYLCASSLASAGEQYFGPGTRLTVT.

This clone was seen just once. The CDR3 sequence: CATTAAAKAFF. The CDR3 nucleotides are TGTGCCACCACCGCGGCGGCCAAAGCTTTCTTT. J is TRBJ1-1 and V is TRBV28; D unresolved. Germline V gene lookup returns CDR1 MDHEN and CDR2 SYDVKM. This CDR3 region has 11 residues. V was shortened by 10 bases and J by 9 bases, with 15 bases between the two germline ends.

This chain joins TRBV7-9 and TRBJ2-1; D remains ambiguous. Germline loops: CDR1 SEHNR, CDR2 FQNEAQ (reference sequence). Deletions cut 8 bases from V and 4 bases from J, with 9 bases between. This CDR3 is 12 amino acids long. As DNA, the CDR3 is TGTGCCAGCGTAGATAGATACAATGAGCAGTTCTTC. Its translation is CASVDRYNEQFF.

The CDR3 region has the DNA TGTGCCAGCAGCCTGCAGGGGGCGCCCGGGGCTTTCTTT. Translation gives CASSLQGAPGAFF. The chain combines TRBV5-4 with TRBJ1-1, with 8 bases matching TRBD1. The CDR3 totals 13 residues. The germline V gene encodes CDR1 SGHNT and CDR2 YYREEE (reference sequence). Germline trimming cut 4 bases from V and 11 bases from J; bases unmatched to any gene: 10.

This chain links TRBV30 with TRBJ1-5; no clear D gene. From germline, CDR1 is GTSNPN and CDR2 SVGIG (reference sequence). Trimming stripped 5 bases from V and 2 bases from J, with 13 bases between. The CDR3 runs to 14 residues. In DNA, the CDR3 is TGTGCCTGGCGGCTTAAGGGAGGCAATCAGCCCCAGCATTTT. Translated, it gives CAWRLKGGNQPQHF.

The chain is built from TRBV13 and TRBJ1-4; possibly TRBD1 for D (6 bases). CDR1 is PRHDT and CDR2 is FYEKMQ in the germline V gene (reference sequence). V dropped 2 bases and J dropped 8 bases, with 12 bases sitting between them. The CDR3 runs to 14 residues. The CDR3 DNA sequence: TGTGCCAGCAGCTTAACAGGGTTTCGAGAAAAACTGTTTTTT. Amino acid sequence: CASSLTGFREKLFF.

This CDR3 is CAWSVGRMNTEAFF. Here the CDR3 DNA reads TGTGCCTGGAGTGTGGGGCGGATGAACACTGAAGCTTTCTTT. V is TRBV30 and J is TRBJ1-1; D is possibly TRBD1 (5 bases). CDR3 size: 14 residues. CDR1 GTSNPN and CDR2 SVGIG come from the germline V gene (reference sequence). Trimming stripped 0 bases from V and 0 bases from J, with 8 bases between.

This chain links TRBV25-1 with TRBJ2-7; possible D gene TRBD2, 6 bases. CDR3 size: 15 residues. From germline, CDR1 is MGHDK and CDR2 SYGVNS. Trimming removed 1 base at V and 3 bases at J, with 13 bases between. CDR3 nucleotides: TGTGCCAGCAGTGAATGGGTCGGCGGGATCTACGAGCAGTACTTC. Protein: CASSEWVGGIYEQYF.

The chain couples TRBV30 to TRBJ2-3; tentative D call: TRBD1 (7 bases). The V gene lost 4 bases and the J gene lost 3 bases, with 8 bases spanning the gap. Germline V gene lookup returns CDR1 GTSNPN and CDR2 SVGIG (reference sequence). The CDR3 length is 12 residues. This chain's CDR3 is CAWTGGTDTQYF. The CDR3 bases are TGTGCCTGGACAGGGGGGACAGATACGCAGTATTTT.

In nucleotides, the CDR3 is TGTGCCAGCAGTTCGACGACAGGAATGAACACTGAAGCTTTCTTT. As protein: CASSSTTGMNTEAFF. The chain employs TRBV6-5 and TRBJ1-1, with D tentatively TRBD1 (6 bases). Germline CDR1 reads MNHEY; CDR2 reads SVGAGI. V lost 4 bases and J lost 0, with 12 bases in between. The CDR3 length is 15 residues.

This sequence joins TRBV12-5 and TRBJ1-1; no firm D call. The CDR3 has 16 residues. Deletions cut 5 bases from V and 2 bases from J, with 18 bases between. From germline, CDR1 is LGHNT and CDR2 FRNRAP. The CDR3 DNA follows: TGTGCTAGTGGTCAAGGCTTTAGCGGGATCAACACTGAAGCTTTCTTT. It yields the protein CASGQGFSGINTEAFF.

The rearrangement joins TRBV6-5 to TRBJ1-2, with 8 nucleotides matching TRBD1. With V trimmed by 8 bases and J by 8 bases, 13 bases remained unmatched. The CDR3 sequence is 14 residues long. Germline V gene data show CDR1 as MNHEY and CDR2 as SVGAGI. The CDR3 region has the DNA TGTGCCAGCGGACAGGGAGCAAGAGGTTGGGGCTACACCTTC. Translation gives CASGQGARGWGYTF.

V usage is TRBV6-5 and J usage is TRBJ1-5, with no clear D. Trimming removed 5 bases from V and 7 bases from J, with 12 bases in between. The CDR3 contains 13 residues. Germline lookup yields CDR1 MNHEY and CDR2 SVGAGI. For the CDR3, the DNA is TGTGCCAGCAGTCAGACCCGGAGGCAGCCCCAGCATTTT. Its protein is CASSQTRRQPQHF.

This sequence joins TRBV4-1 and TRBJ1-5; 7 bases agree with TRBD1. The ends lost 5 bases at V and 5 bases at J; junction bases unmatched: 9. Germline CDR1 reads MGHRA; CDR2 reads YSYEKL. CDR3 length: 15 residues. CDR3 residues: CASSTSDRRDQPQHF. CDR3 coding DNA: TGCGCCAGCAGCACTTCGGACAGGAGGGATCAGCCCCAGCATTTT.

The chain joins TRBV7-2 to TRBJ2-1; D may be TRBD2 (5 bases). Looked up from germline, CDR1 is SGHTA and CDR2 is FQGNSA. Trimming removed 8 bases from V and 4 bases from J, with 9 bases in between. This CDR3 contains 12 residues. In DNA form, the CDR3 reads TGTGCCAGCTCGAGCGGTTACAATGAGCAGTTCTTC. It codes for CASSSGYNEQFF.

The chain joins TRBV10-3 to TRBJ1-1; 9 bases agree with TRBD1. CDR1 is ENHRY and CDR2 is SYGVKD in the germline V gene. J gave up 6 bases and V 3 bases, and 5 bases lay outside the gene matches. The CDR3 contains 14 residues. The CDR3 bases are TGTGCCATCAGTGATAGGGACAGGGTCGCTGAAGCTTTCTTT. Protein: CAISDRDRVAEAFF.

This sequence joins TRBV4-1 and TRBJ2-7; 8 bases align to TRBD2. Germline V gene data show CDR1 as MGHRA and CDR2 as YSYEKL. V lost 4 bases and J lost 0; bases outside the gene matches: 2. This CDR3 comprises 14 residues. The CDR3 here is CASSRTSNSYEQYF. The CDR3 DNA follows: TGCGCCAGCAGCCGGACTAGCAACTCCTACGAGCAGTACTTC.

This chain joins TRBV27 and TRBJ2-6, with 9 bases identical to TRBD1. CDR1 is MNHEY and CDR2 is SMNVEV in the germline V gene (reference sequence). V dropped 5 bases and J dropped 2; count of bases not matched to a gene: 10. CDR3 length: 18 residues. The CDR3: CASSPGTGSPPGANVLTF. CDR3 coding DNA: TGTGCCAGCAGTCCAGGGACAGGGTCCCCCCCTGGGGCCAACGTCCTGACTTTC.

The rearrangement uses TRBV19 and TRBJ1-4; a weak D match, TRBD1 (5 bases). Per the germline V gene, CDR1 is LNHDA and CDR2 is SQIVND (reference sequence). V was shortened by 4 bases and J by 5 bases, with 8 bases between the two germline ends. This CDR3 region has 13 residues. The CDR3 here is CASSRRQNEKLFF. CDR3 nucleotide sequence: TGTGCCAGTAGTAGACGACAGAATGAAAAACTGTTTTTT. Combining the CDR3 with reference TRBV19 and TRBJ1-4 gives the whole variable domain DGGITQSPKYLFRKEGQNVTLSCEQNLNHDAMYWYRQDPGQGLRLIYYSQIVNDFQKGDIAEGYSVSREKKESFPLTVTSAQKNPTAFYLCASSRRQNEKLFFGSGTQLSVL.

The V and J genes are TRBV21-1 and TRBJ1-1; the table's D call, TRBD1, has no DNA check behind it. TRBV21-1 is described as a pseudogene. CDR3 length: 15 residues. CDR3 sequence reads: CASSKAQIKNTEAFF. CDR3 DNA sequence: TGTGCCAGCAGCAAAGCACAGATTAAGAACACTGAAGCTTTCTTT.

J is TRBJ1-1 and V is TRBV5-1; D uncertain. Trimming pared 4 bases from V and 0 bases from J, leaving 10 bases between. The CDR3 has 14 amino acids. The V gene's germline CDR1 is SGHRS and CDR2 YFSETQ. Here the CDR3 reads CASSQNTMNTEAFF. DNA of the CDR3: TGCGCCAGCAGCCAGAACACCATGAACACTGAAGCTTTCTTT.

The chain is built from TRBV6-5 and TRBJ2-5; a weak D match, TRBD1 (6 bases). With 7 bases removed from V and 1 base from J, the gap between germline ends came to 13 bases. CDR3 size: 14 residues. Germline V lookup: CDR1 MNHEY, CDR2 SVGAGI. CDR3 loop: CASIKQGAQETQYF. DNA for the CDR3: TGTGCCAGCATCAAACAGGGCGCCCAAGAGACCCAGTACTTC.

The chain employs TRBV19 and TRBJ1-2; 9 bases align to TRBD1. V lost 6 bases, J lost 4 bases, and 9 bases stayed unmatched. CDR3 length equals 15 residues. Germline-derived CDR1 and CDR2 are LNHDA and SQIVND (reference sequence). The CDR3 is CASRLTGGGTYGYTF. The CDR3 DNA is TGTGCCAGTAGGCTGACAGGGGGAGGGACCTATGGCTACACCTTC. The whole variable domain, filled in from reference TRBV19 and TRBJ1-2, reads DGGITQSPKYLFRKEGQNVTLSCEQNLNHDAMYWYRQDPGQGLRLIYYSQIVNDFQKGDIAEGYSVSREKKESFPLTVTSAQKNPTAFYLCASRLTGGGTYGYTFGSGTRLTVV.

This clone was seen once. V and J are TRBV7-2 and TRBJ2-5; 12 bases agree with TRBD1. The germline gives CDR1 SGHTA, CDR2 FQGNSA. The CDR3 runs to 16 residues. V shed 0 bases, J shed 5 bases, and the junction held 4 bases outside the gene matches. As DNA, the CDR3 is TGTGCCAGCAGCTTAGCGGGGACAGGGGGCCCGGAGACCCAGTACTTC. Translation gives CASSLAGTGGPETQYF.

The chain combines TRBV7-8 with TRBJ2-1, with D tentatively TRBD2 (6 bases). The germline V and J ends were trimmed by 4 bases and 0 bases, with 19 bases remaining between them. Germline loops: CDR1 SGHVS, CDR2 FQNEAQ. This CDR3 is 18 amino acids long. CDR3 sequence reads: CASSSDWDSPSSYNEQFF. The CDR3 DNA reads as TGTGCCAGCAGCTCAGACTGGGACTCCCCGAGCTCCTACAATGAGCAGTTCTTC.

This clone has just one count. This sample also contains other DNA sequences that code for the same CDR3. The chain is built from TRBV25-1 and TRBJ1-2, with 8 bases identical to TRBD1. The CDR3 has 13 amino acids. Germline CDR1 and CDR2: MGHDK and SYGVNS. The ends lost 6 bases at V and 1 base at J; junction bases unmatched: 1. The CDR3 loop is CASSTGGNYGYTF. The DNA for the CDR3 is TGTGCCAGCAGCACAGGGGGTAACTATGGCTACACCTTC.